The TCR beta chain under discussion was sequenced for a study of blood T cells in healthy people across ages (dated by TCRdb to between 2014 and 2017). With respect to the entire study: Template switching captured roughly one uniquely barcoded TCR beta cDNA molecule per two T cells in model experiments. To avoid experimental bias, donors of different ages were spread randomly across the sequencing lanes. Using the same blood draw, the study looked at two additional independent replicas of 1 million unique cDNA reads for two donors, one aged 18 to 30 and the other aged 80 or older. Using deep sequencing normalized with unique cDNA molecular identifiers, the study measured how TCR beta repertoire diversity changes with age. Four age groups were formed from the donors: young (average about 16 years), middle-aged (roughly 38), aged (over 55) and long-lived (about 80). General conclusions and limits of the study: Observed TCR beta diversity per million T cells fell roughly linearly with age, and a significant reduction was already apparent by age roughly 40. Estimates of total diversity based on one million sequenced T cells were considered lower bounds and underestimates. Because donor CMV infection status was unknown, age-related changes in expanded clonotypes were potentially confounded. Observed TCR beta diversity correlated strongly with the percentage of naive T cells measured by flow cytometry. Because profiling used bulk unsorted PBMCs, naive and antigen-experienced compartments could not be compared conclusively. The long-lived group showed more naive CD4+ T cells, fewer expanded clones and increased TCR diversity than the aged group, suggesting age selection.

Based on the germline V gene (reference sequence), the CDR1 and CDR2 sequences are MNHNY and SVGAGI. The CDR3 covers 11 residues, taking in both the cysteine and the phenylalanine. Kept here is only the CDR3 DNA, which spans 33 bases and is read in frame from base 1. As to this clonotype: It has no known antigen specificity. Per-base qualities were not stored, and no clone one base away is much larger.

Donors were under 40 systemically healthy Caucasian individuals from Russia aged roughly 6 to 100 years. About 10 milliliters of peripheral blood were collected from each donor into EDTA-treated Vacutainer tubes. Ficoll-Paque density-gradient centrifugation was used to isolate PBMCs, with at least 7 million per sample. Total RNA was extracted from PBMCs with Trizol reagent, with at least 6 micrograms obtained per sample. Naive CD45RAhigh/CD27high T cell percentages were measured by flow cytometry on a PBMC aliquot from every donor. The library came from 5' RACE. Sequencing used an Illumina HiSeq 2500. A second PCR of about 6 to 12 cycles was run with a J-beta primer mix and a sample-barcoded 5' primer. Each TCR beta cDNA molecule received a unique molecular identifier from a template-switch 5' adaptor carrying 12 random nucleotides. Each sample yielded at least 3 million CDR3-containing paired-end reads. All of the RNA was converted into first-strand cDNA using the Mint cDNA synthesis kit, with a TRBC-specific oligonucleotide serving as the primer. All cDNA was treated with uracil-DNA glycosylase and then went through a first 18-cycle PCR with the universal primers M1SS and BC2_uni_R. Per the authors' processing: For normalization, 1 million high-quality reads, each with a distinct molecular identifier, were randomly selected from each sample. Instead of being binned into consensus sequences, reads with shared molecular identifiers were discarded. CDR3 identification, clonotype clustering and error correction used MiTCR with a Q25 quality threshold and the strictest error-elimination algorithm. Lower-bound total TCR beta diversity was estimated with a nonparametric unseen species model using Euler transformation. TCRdb applied fastp at Q25 and MiXCR to the public reads, then kept only in-frame beta chains. Rows merge per CDR3 protein into single entries with the most common DNA and genes. These V and J calls are TCRdb output, not the study's own analysis. Within this sample are about 1.5 million distinct CDR3 sequences, with around two fifths of them counted one time only. Of the sample, approximately 7.9% is held by the ten largest clones.

Sample: blood. The source is a woman between 18 and 29 years old in good health. This chain joins TRBV6-6 to TRBJ2-5; 8 middle bases align to TRBD2. The nucleotides are TGTGCAGCGGGAGTAACAGAGACCCAGTACTTC. Translated, this gives CAAGVTETQYF.